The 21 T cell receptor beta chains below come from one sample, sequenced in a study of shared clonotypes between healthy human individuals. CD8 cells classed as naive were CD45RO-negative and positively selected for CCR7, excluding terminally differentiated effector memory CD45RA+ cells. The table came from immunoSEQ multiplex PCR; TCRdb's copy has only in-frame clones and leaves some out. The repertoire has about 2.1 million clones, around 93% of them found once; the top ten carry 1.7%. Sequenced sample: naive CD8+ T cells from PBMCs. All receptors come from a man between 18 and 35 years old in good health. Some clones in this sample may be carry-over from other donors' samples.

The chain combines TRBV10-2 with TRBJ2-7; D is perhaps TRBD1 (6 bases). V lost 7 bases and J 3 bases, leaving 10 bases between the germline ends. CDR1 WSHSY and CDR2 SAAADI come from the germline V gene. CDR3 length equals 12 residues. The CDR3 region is CASTEGGYEQYF. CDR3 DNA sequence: TGCGCCAGCACCGAAGGGGGCTACGAGCAGTACTTC.

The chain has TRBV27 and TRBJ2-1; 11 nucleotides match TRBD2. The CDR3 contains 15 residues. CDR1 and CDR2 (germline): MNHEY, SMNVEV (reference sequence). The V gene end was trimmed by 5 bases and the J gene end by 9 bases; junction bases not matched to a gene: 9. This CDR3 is CASSILAGGPIEQFF. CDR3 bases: TGTGCCAGCAGTATCTTAGCGGGAGGGCCGATTGAGCAGTTCTTC.

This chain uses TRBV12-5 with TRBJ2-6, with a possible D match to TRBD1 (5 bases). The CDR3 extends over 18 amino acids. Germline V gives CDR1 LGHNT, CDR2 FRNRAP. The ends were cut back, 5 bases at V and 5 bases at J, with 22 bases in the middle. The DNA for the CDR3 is TGTGCTAGTGGTCACCACCGTGCAGGACAAAGTCGGGCCAACGTCCTGACTTTC. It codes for CASGHHRAGQSRANVLTF.

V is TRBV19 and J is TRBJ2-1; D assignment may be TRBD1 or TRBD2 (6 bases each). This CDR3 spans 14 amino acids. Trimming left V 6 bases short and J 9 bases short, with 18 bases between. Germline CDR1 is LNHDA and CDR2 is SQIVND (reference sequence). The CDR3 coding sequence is TGTGCCAGTAGCACACCGGGGGCTAGAGTTGAGCAGTTCTTC. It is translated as CASSTPGARVEQFF.

DNA for the CDR3: TGTGCCAGCAGCCCGATAGAGGACGAGCAGTACTTC. Protein: CASSPIEDEQYF. This rearrangement joins TRBV28 to TRBJ2-7; no firm D call. V lost 6 bases and J 5 bases, leaving 11 bases between the germline ends. The CDR3 covers 12 residues. Per the germline V gene, CDR1 is MDHEN and CDR2 is SYDVKM.

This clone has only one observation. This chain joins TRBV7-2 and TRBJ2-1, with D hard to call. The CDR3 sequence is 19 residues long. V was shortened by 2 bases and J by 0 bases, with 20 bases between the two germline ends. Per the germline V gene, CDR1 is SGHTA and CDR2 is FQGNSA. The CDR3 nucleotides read TGTGCCAGCAGCTTAATCCCGGGTTTCGAGCAGCGCTCCTACAATGAGCAGTTCTTC. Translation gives CASSLIPGFEQRSYNEQFF.

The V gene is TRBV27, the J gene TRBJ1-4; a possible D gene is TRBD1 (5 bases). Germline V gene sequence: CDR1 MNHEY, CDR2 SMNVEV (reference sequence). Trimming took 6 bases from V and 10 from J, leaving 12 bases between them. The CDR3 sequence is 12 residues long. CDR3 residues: CASRGGDGKLFF. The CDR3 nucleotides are TGTGCCAGCAGGGGGGGTGATGGAAAACTGTTTTTT.

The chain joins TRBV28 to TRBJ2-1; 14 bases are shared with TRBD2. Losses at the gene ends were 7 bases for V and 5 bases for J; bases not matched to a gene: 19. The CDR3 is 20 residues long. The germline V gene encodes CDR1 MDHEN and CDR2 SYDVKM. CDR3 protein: CASNSWQGLAGELGHNEQFF. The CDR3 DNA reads TGTGCCAGCAATTCCTGGCAGGGACTAGCGGGAGAATTGGGACACAATGAGCAGTTCTTC.

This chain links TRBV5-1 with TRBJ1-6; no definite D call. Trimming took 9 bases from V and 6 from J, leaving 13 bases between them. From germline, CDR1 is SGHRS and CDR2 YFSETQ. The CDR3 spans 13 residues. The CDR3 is CATRAGGNSPLHF. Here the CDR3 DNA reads TGCGCCACCCGAGCGGGTGGTAATTCACCCCTCCACTTT.

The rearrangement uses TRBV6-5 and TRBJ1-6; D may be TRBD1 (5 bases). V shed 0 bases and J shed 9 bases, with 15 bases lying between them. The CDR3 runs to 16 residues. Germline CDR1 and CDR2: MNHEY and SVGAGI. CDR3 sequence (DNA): TGTGCCAGCAGTTACTCGCGTGGTGAGGGGAGTTCACCCCTCCACTTT. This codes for CASSYSRGEGSSPLHF.

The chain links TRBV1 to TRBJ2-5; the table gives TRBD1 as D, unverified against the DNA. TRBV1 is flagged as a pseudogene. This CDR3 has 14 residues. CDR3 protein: CTSSRRGRGETQYF. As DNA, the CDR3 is TGCACCAGCAGCCGCCGCGGCAGGGGCGAGACCCAGTACTTC.

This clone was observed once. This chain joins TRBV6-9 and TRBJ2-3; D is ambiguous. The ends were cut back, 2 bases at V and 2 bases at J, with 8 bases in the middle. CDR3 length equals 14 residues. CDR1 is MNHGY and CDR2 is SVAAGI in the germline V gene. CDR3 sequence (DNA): TGTGCCAGCAGTTATCGCGGTGTCACAGATACGCAGTATTTT. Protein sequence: CASSYRGVTDTQYF.

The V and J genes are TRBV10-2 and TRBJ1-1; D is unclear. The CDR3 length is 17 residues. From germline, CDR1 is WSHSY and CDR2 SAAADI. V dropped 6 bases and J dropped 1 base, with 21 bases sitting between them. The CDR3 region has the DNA TGCGCCAGCAGCCCGGGGAGGAAAGGGTTCTCGAACACTGAAGCTTTCTTT. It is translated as CASSPGRKGFSNTEAFF.

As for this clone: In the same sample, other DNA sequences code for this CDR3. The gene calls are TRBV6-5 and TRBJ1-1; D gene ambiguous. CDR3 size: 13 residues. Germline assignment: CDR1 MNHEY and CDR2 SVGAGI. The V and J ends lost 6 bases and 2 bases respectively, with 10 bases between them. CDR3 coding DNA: TGTGCCAGCAGCCCAGGCCTTAACACTGAAGCTTTCTTT. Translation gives CASSPGLNTEAFF.

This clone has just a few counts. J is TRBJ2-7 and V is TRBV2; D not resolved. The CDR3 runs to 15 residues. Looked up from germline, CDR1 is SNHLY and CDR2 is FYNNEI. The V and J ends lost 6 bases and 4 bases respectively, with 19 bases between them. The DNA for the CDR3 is TGTGCCAGCAGACCTTCCAGCTCCCCTAGGTACGAGCAGTACTTC. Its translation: CASRPSSSPRYEQYF.

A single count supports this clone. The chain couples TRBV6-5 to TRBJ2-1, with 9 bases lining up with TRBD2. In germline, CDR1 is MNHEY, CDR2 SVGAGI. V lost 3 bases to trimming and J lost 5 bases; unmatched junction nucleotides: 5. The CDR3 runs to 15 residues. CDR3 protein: CASSYASGNHNEQFF. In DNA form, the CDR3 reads TGTGCCAGCAGTTATGCTAGCGGGAACCACAATGAGCAGTTCTTC.

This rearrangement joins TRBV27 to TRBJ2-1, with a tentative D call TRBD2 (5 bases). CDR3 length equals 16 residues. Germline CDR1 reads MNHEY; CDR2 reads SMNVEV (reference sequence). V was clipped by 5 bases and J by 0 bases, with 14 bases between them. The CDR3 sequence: CASSDLGSYSYNEQFF. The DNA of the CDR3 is TGTGCCAGCAGTGACCTAGGGAGTTACTCCTACAATGAGCAGTTCTTC.

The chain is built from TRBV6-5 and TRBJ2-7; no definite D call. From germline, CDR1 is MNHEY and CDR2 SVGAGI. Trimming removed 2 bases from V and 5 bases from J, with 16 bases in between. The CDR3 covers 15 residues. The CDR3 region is CASSYGPANVDEQYF. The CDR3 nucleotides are TGTGCCAGCAGTTACGGGCCGGCCAACGTGGACGAGCAGTACTTC.

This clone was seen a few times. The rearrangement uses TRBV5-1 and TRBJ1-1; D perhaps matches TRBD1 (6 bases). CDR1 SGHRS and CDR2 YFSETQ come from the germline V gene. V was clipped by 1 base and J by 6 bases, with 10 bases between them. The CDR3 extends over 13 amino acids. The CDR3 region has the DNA TGCGCCAGCAGCTTGACAGGGTTCTCTGAAGCTTTCTTT. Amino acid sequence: CASSLTGFSEAFF.

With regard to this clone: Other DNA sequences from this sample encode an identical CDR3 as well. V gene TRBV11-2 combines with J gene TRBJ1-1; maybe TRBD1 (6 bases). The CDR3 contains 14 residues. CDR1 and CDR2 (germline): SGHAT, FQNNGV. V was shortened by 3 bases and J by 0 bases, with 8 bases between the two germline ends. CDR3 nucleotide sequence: TGTGCCAGCAGCTTCGGACAGTTGAACACTGAAGCTTTCTTT. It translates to CASSFGQLNTEAFF.

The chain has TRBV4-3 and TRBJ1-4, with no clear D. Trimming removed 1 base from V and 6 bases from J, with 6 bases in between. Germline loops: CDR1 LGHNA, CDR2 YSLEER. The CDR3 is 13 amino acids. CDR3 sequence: CASSQAKDEKLFF. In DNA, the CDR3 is TGCGCCAGCAGCCAAGCCAAAGATGAAAAACTGTTTTTT.